In this sample, the clone carrying this T cell receptor (beta chain) turned up a few times. Its antigen is undetermined. TCRdb itself ran the reads through MiXCR, one entry per CDR3 protein. The sample lists about 830,000 distinct CDR3 sequences, 30% to 35% seen once, with around 12% in the top ten. The data are from a study of T cell repertoires in cytomegalovirus infection. Study as a whole: As its CMV epitopes, the study selected recently identified HLA-C-restricted and well-studied HLA-B-restricted targets. It was the public TCR beta signatures that indicated both CMV infection and matching HLA type.

Overall study findings and caveats: Pooled public TCR beta family frequency picked out CMV carriers with the relevant HLA. Across the ex vivo response, the dominant clonotypes were HLA-C-restricted CMV-specific TCR beta clonotypes.

The CDR3 is made up of 15 amino acids. Trimming took off 2 bases at V and 6 bases at J, with 17 bases between the two ends. Germline V gives CDR1 MDHEN, CDR2 SYDVKM. This sequence was found in a human donor in good health (CMV status not recorded). Some clones in this sample may be carry-over from other donors' samples. The sequenced sample was cultured CD8+ T cells from PBMCs, obtained from culture after CMV antigen stimulation. V and J are TRBV28 and TRBJ2-7; D uncertain. The CDR3 sequence is CASSLNRANRIEQYV. CDR3 nucleotides: TGTGCCAGCAGTTTAAATAGGGCCAATAGGATCGAGCAGTACGTC.